The present T cell receptor (beta chain) was sequenced within a study of T cells expressing NK-cell markers. Across the whole study: Most of the eight sequenced donors were HCMV-seropositive; one was seronegative.

What made the TCR beta cDNA was 5'RACE template switching with UMIs. TCRdb reanalyzed the 5' RACE reads, giving one entry per CDR3 protein sequence and no DNA. The listing records approximately 440,000 distinct CDR3 sequences. Notes on the study in general: A few of the donors also had these clonotypes leading their CD3+CD56-NKG2C+ fraction. CD8+ T cells in 5 to 7 donors included dominant NKG2C+ clonotypes at 1.0-7.0%.

CDR1 is SGHAT, CDR2 FQNNGV, per germline. The CDR3 sequence is 19 residues long. In regard to this clonotype: What it binds is unknown.

The receptor was derived from a woman aged 50 to 60 in good health. The chain uses TRBV11-2 and TRBJ2-2; TCRdb reports TRBD2, a call that lacks DNA to check it against. The sample comprised blood T cells: a sorted CD56 or NKG2C T cell subset, CD4+ or CD8+ T cells, or bulk PBMC T cells (not recorded which). CDR3 amino acids: CASSSYWGLAGENTGELFF. The entire variable domain, with the rest obtained from reference TRBV11-2 and TRBJ2-2, is as follows: EAGVAQSPRYKIIEKRQSVAFWCNPISGHATLYWYQQILGQGPKLLIQFQNNGVVDDSQLPKDRFSAERLKGVDSTLKIQPAKLEDSAVYLCASSSYWGLAGENTGELFFGEGSRLTVL.